The rows below give T cell receptor beta chains drawn from one sample of a study of T cell changes during pregnancy in multiple sclerosis. Profiling relied on immunoSEQ multiplex PCR, and the TCRdb table lists in-frame clones only, not all of them. This sample has about 36,000 clones; over 75% occur once, and the top ten carry roughly 12%. The material sequenced was CD8+ T cells from peripheral blood mononuclear cells, taken in the third trimester of pregnancy. These TCRs come from a female donor with multiple sclerosis, enrolled in a pregnancy study. The CDR3 runs from the conserved cysteine through the conserved F or W. D genes are given only for firm matches. Size is omitted from some rows. Given values are once, few, many or a class for expanded clones.

size: .; V: TRBV5-5; J: TRBJ1-1; D: .; DNA: TGTGCCAGCAGCTGGCTAGGGGCAGCAAACACTGAAGCTTTCTTT; CDR3: CASSWLGAANTEAFF
size: once; V: TRBV6-1; J: TRBJ2-1; D: TRBD2; DNA: TGTGCCAGCAGTGAAGGGGGGGGGAGGGAGCAGTTCTTC; CDR3: CASSEGGGREQFF
size: .; V: TRBV6-5; J: TRBJ1-2; D: .; DNA: TGTGCCAGCAGTTACAGTCAGGGGAATGGCTACACCTTC; CDR3: CASSYSQGNGYTF
size: few; V: TRBV18; J: TRBJ2-1; D: .; DNA: TGTGCCAGCTCACCCACGGGGGGGACAGACAATGAGCAGTTCTTC; CDR3: CASSPTGGTDNEQFF
size: .; V: TRBV30; J: TRBJ1-2; D: TRBD1; DNA: TGTGCCTGGAGCCTGACAGGGGTGGATGGCTACACCTTC; CDR3: CAWSLTGVDGYTF
size: .; V: TRBV12-5; J: TRBJ2-5; D: TRBD2; DNA: TGTGCTAGTGGTGCCCCCGACCCAAGCGGGAGGTGGGAGACCCAGTACTTC; CDR3: CASGAPDPSGRWETQYF
size: .; V: TRBV7-2; J: TRBJ2-5; D: .; DNA: TGTGCCAGCAGCTTAGAACAGGTCTGGGAGACCCAGTACTTC; CDR3: CASSLEQVWETQYF
size: .; V: TRBV9; J: TRBJ2-1; D: .; DNA: TGTGCCAGCAGCGTTAGTGGGCGAGGGGAGCAGTTCTTC; CDR3: CASSVSGRGEQFF
size: medium-sized; V: TRBV9; J: TRBJ1-1; D: .; DNA: TGTGCCAGCAGCGTAGATGGGGACATGAACACTGAAGCTTTCTTT; CDR3: CASSVDGDMNTEAFF
size: once; V: TRBV5-5; J: TRBJ1-5; D: .; DNA: TGTGCCAGCAGCTTTGGGCAGTATAGCAATCAGCCCCAGCATTTT; CDR3: CASSFGQYSNQPQHF
size: .; V: TRBV11-2; J: TRBJ2-1; D: TRBD2; DNA: TGTGCCAGCAGCTTAGATAGCGGGGTGGCCAATGAGCAGTTCTTC; CDR3: CASSLDSGVANEQFF
size: few; V: TRBV7-9; J: TRBJ2-1; D: .; DNA: TGTGCCAGCAGCGCCGGGGACTGGGAGCAGTTCTTC; CDR3: CASSAGDWEQFF
size: .; V: TRBV5-6; J: TRBJ2-3; D: .; DNA: TGTGCCAGCAGCTTGGAAAAGGGGACAGATACGCAGTATTTT; CDR3: CASSLEKGTDTQYF
size: .; V: TRBV6-1; J: TRBJ1-1; D: .; DNA: TGTGCCAGCAGTTCAGGCCCTGAAGCTTTCTTT; CDR3: CASSSGPEAFF
size: .; V: TRBV27; J: TRBJ2-3; D: .; DNA: TGTGCCAGCAGTTACCGGGACACCACAGATACGCAGTATTTT; CDR3: CASSYRDTTDTQYF
size: .; V: TRBV10-3; J: TRBJ1-2; D: .; DNA: TGTGCCATCAGTGAGGGGCTTGGCTACACCTTC; CDR3: CAISEGLGYTF
size: .; V: TRBV15; J: TRBJ2-3; D: TRBD1; DNA: TGTGCCACCAGCAGAGCCACCCCGGGACAGGGCACAGATACGCAGTATTTT; CDR3: CATSRATPGQGTDTQYF
size: once; V: TRBV21-1; J: TRBJ1-5; D: .; DNA: TGTGCCAGCAGAACCTTGTCGGGGACAGCTAGCAATCAGCCCCAGCATTTT; CDR3: CASRTLSGTASNQPQHF
size: .; V: TRBV6-1; J: TRBJ2-7; D: .; DNA: TGTGCCAGCAGTTATTCTAGCAGAAGTTACGAGCAGTACTTC; CDR3: CASSYSSRSYEQYF
size: .; V: TRBV6-5; J: TRBJ2-7; D: .; DNA: TGTGCCAGCAGATCTGGGGGGAACGAGCAGTACTTC; CDR3: CASRSGGNEQYF
size: .; V: TRBV5-6; J: TRBJ1-2; D: .; DNA: TGTGCCAGCAGCCCAATGGGGGGGGATGGCTACACCTTC; CDR3: CASSPMGGDGYTF
size: .; V: TRBV7-8; J: TRBJ2-7; D: TRBD1; DNA: TGTGCCAGCAGCCCCAACTCCGGGACAGTCTCCTACGAGCAGTACTTC; CDR3: CASSPNSGTVSYEQYF
size: .; V: TRBV4-1; J: TRBJ2-1; D: .; DNA: TGCGCCAGCAGCCCCGTGGTAGTTGGCTACAATGAGCAGTTCTTC; CDR3: CASSPVVVGYNEQFF
size: .; V: TRBV19; J: TRBJ1-2; D: .; DNA: TGTGCCAGTAGTATCCCAGGGCGAGATGGCTACACCTTC; CDR3: CASSIPGRDGYTF
size: .; V: TRBV30; J: TRBJ1-2; D: .; DNA: TGTGCCTTCGACAGGTTCTATGGCTACACCTTC; CDR3: CAFDRFYGYTF
size: .; V: TRBV27; J: TRBJ1-1; D: TRBD1; DNA: TGTGCCAGCAGTTTGGCAGGGGGCAAGACTGAAGCTTTCTTT; CDR3: CASSLAGGKTEAFF
size: .; V: TRBV6-5; J: TRBJ2-2; D: .; DNA: TGTGCCAGCATCTTGGACCCACTAGGCACCGGGGAGCTGTTTTTT; CDR3: CASILDPLGTGELFF
size: few; V: TRBV5-1; J: TRBJ2-3; D: .; DNA: TGCGCCAGCAGCTTGGCCAGGCCCCCCCCAGATACGCAGTATTTT; CDR3: CASSLARPPPDTQYF
size: .; V: TRBV6-1; J: TRBJ2-1; D: .; DNA: TGTGCCAGCAGTGAGGCGTCGCGGCGGGTCTACAATGAGCAGTTCTTC; CDR3: CASSEASRRVYNEQFF
size: .; V: TRBV5-1; J: TRBJ1-2; D: TRBD1; DNA: TGCGCCAGCAGCTTCACAGGGGGAGACTATGGCTACACCTTC; CDR3: CASSFTGGDYGYTF
size: .; V: TRBV7-9; J: TRBJ1-1; D: .; DNA: TGTGCCAGCAGCTTACGAAGGGGACATCCAGAGAACACTGAAGCTTTCTTT; CDR3: CASSLRRGHPENTEAFF
size: .; V: TRBV6-4; J: TRBJ2-3; D: TRBD1; DNA: TGTGCCAGCAGTGACCCGTCCGGTGGGACAGGGGGCTCAGATACGCAGTATTTT; CDR3: CASSDPSGGTGGSDTQYF
size: .; V: TRBV12-5; J: TRBJ2-7; D: .; DNA: TGTGCTAGTGGTTTGGTACCGGGGTGGAGGACGGCCTACGAGCAGTACTTC; CDR3: CASGLVPGWRTAYEQYF
size: .; V: TRBV11-2; J: TRBJ2-7; D: .; DNA: TGTGCCAGCAGCTTAGATACTGGCGAGCAGTACTTC; CDR3: CASSLDTGEQYF
size: .; V: TRBV14; J: TRBJ2-7; D: .; DNA: TGTGCCAGCAGCCAAGACCGCGTTGGTACGGGGGACTTC; CDR3: CASSQDRVGTGDF
size: .; V: TRBV27; J: TRBJ2-1; D: .; DNA: TGTGCCAGCAGCAAAAGCGCGCATTACAATGAGCAGTTCTTC; CDR3: CASSKSAHYNEQFF
size: once; V: TRBV28; J: TRBJ2-1; D: TRBD2; DNA: TGTGCCAGCAGTTTCAGCGGGAACTCCTACAATGAGCAGTTCTTC; CDR3: CASSFSGNSYNEQFF
size: .; V: TRBV5-4; J: TRBJ2-2; D: TRBD2; DNA: TGTGCCAGCAGCCGGGGGGCCGGGGAGCTGTTTTTT; CDR3: CASSRGAGELFF
size: .; V: TRBV5-1; J: TRBJ1-2; D: .; DNA: TGCGCCAGCACAGCGGACAGCCCGGGAAATGGCTACACCTTC; CDR3: CASTADSPGNGYTF
size: .; V: TRBV5-8; J: TRBJ1-5; D: .; DNA: TGTGCCAGCAGCTTGGGTAGGGGAAACCAGCCCCAGCATTTT; CDR3: CASSLGRGNQPQHF
size: .; V: TRBV28; J: TRBJ1-5; D: .; DNA: TGTGCCAGCAGTTTACCCATTGGCCATCAGCCCCAGCATTTT; CDR3: CASSLPIGHQPQHF